The T cell receptor (beta chain) under discussion was sequenced for a study of T cell responses to AZD1222 COVID-19 vaccine. Profiled with immunoSEQ multiplex PCR; TCRdb holds only in-frame clones, not every one. The sample lists roughly 100,000 clones; 88% were seen once. The germline V gene encodes CDR1 SGHAT and CDR2 FQNNGV. The V end lost 3 bases, the J end lost 0 bases, and 12 bases lay between the germline ends. The CDR3 is 15 residues long. The TCR was taken from an adult in good health. The sequences come from peripheral blood, collected on day 0 of AZD1222 vaccination. The J gene is TRBJ2-7, the V gene TRBV11-2; D remains ambiguous. In nucleotides, the CDR3 is TGTGCCAGCAGCTTTGGGGTAGTGGGCTCCTACGAGCAGTACTTC. This encodes CASSFGVVGSYEQYF. The full variable domain, its missing parts supplied by reference TRBV11-2 and TRBJ2-7, is EAGVAQSPRYKIIEKRQSVAFWCNPISGHATLYWYQQILGQGPKLLIQFQNNGVVDDSQLPKDRFSAERLKGVDSTLKIQPAKLEDSAVYLCASSFGVVGSYEQYFGPGTRLTVT.